The clone carrying this TCR beta chain was seen only a few times. Antigen specificity is unknown. This specimen belongs to a study of CD8 T cells in ankylosing spondylitis. Notes on the study in general: Some motif variants were previously reported in reactive arthritis synovial fluid and blood. It appeared that ankylosing spondylitis blood was characterized by a TCR beta motif of eight highly homologous variants.

The V and J ends lost 3 bases and 2 bases, in that order; junction bases with no gene match: 10. The CDR3 has 16 residues. Germline loops: CDR1 MDHEN, CDR2 SYDVKM. It was by quantitative 5'-RACE with molecular barcodes that TCR beta libraries were made. TCRdb ran MiXCR on the 5' RACE reads and lists one entry per CDR3 protein. The data contain fewer than 550,000 distinct CDR3 sequences, approximately 5.3% of them singletons. The sequenced sample consisted of blood, either unsorted or a sorted T cell fraction (not recorded which). The chain has TRBV28 and TRBJ2-7; TRBD1 matches at 7 bases. The receptor was derived from a male donor with ankylosing spondylitis. The CDR3 DNA reads TGTGCCAGCAGTTTGATTACCGGGACAGCGACCTACGAGCAGTACTTC. As protein: CASSLITGTATYEQYF.